This T cell receptor (beta chain) came from a study of shared clonotypes between healthy human individuals. Overall study findings and caveats: The represented genetic and exposure-history diversity was limited by the small number of donors. Naive CD4 clonotype sharing across several donors was 5% to 6%.

Of note for this clone: The antigen is undetermined.

Subsets obtained from CD4+ cells comprised CD45RA+ naive and CD45RA-negative memory cells. The CDR3 spans 15 residues. The germline V gene has CDR1 MDHEN and CDR2 SYDVKM. Between the trimmed V and J ends, which lost 2 bases and 7 bases, there was a span of 17 bases. In the original workflow: ImmunoSEQ yielded junction-only sequences lacking quality scores, so filtering differed. Some clones are missing from TCRdb's copy, which holds only in-frame ones; the method was immunoSEQ multiplex PCR. V and J calls and clone size are copied from that table; D and trimming were computed from the DNA. The data contain around 2.5 million clones, roughly 93% of them singletons.

The TCR comes from a man aged 18 to 29 in good health. Some clones in this sample may be carry-over from other donors' samples. The sequenced material came from naive CD4+ T cells from PBMCs. Stated subset: CD45RA+ positively selected. The chain employs TRBV28 and TRBJ1-1; perhaps TRBD1 as D (5 bases). CDR3 nucleotides: TGTGCCAGCAGTTTAGAACGAGGGGCGGGAGGTGAAGCTTTCTTT. Translation gives CASSLERGAGGEAFF.